This is a list of T cell receptor beta chains from one sample in a study of radiotherapy plus CTLA-4 blockade in lung cancer. Profiling relied on immunoSEQ multiplex PCR, and the TCRdb table lists in-frame clones only, not all of them. The table shows about 110,000 clones, with about 83% occurring only once. Sequenced material: peripheral blood, taken from a patient treated with radiotherapy plus ipilimumab. These TCRs come from a human donor with non-small cell lung cancer that progressed on radiotherapy plus ipilimumab. Some clones in this sample may be carry-over from other donors' samples. The CDR3 runs from the conserved cysteine through the conserved F or W. The D gene is left open where the match is weak. Rows give clone size only sometimes, using once, few, many, or a class for an expanded clone.

j_call | d_call | clone_size | v_call | cdr3_nt | cdr3_aa
TRBJ1-1 | - | once | TRBV7-9 | TGTGCCAGCAGCCTCTTGCAGGGAGGCACTGAAGCTTTCTTT | CASSLLQGGTEAFF
TRBJ2-4 | TRBD2 | - | TRBV9 | TGTGCCAGCAGCCGGACTAGCGGACACAAAAACATTCAGTACTTC | CASSRTSGHKNIQYF
TRBJ2-1 | - | few | TRBV7-2 | TGTGCCAGCAGCCCCGGAGGGGGTAATGAGCAGTTCTTC | CASSPGGGNEQFF
TRBJ1-2 | TRBD1 | - | TRBV7-8 | TGTGCCAGCAGCTCACAGGGGGCCCTCTCCTATGGCTACACCTTC | CASSSQGALSYGYTF
TRBJ2-1 | TRBD2 | - | TRBV4-2 | TGTGCCAGCAGCCAAGATATTTTCTTGGCTCGCCTAGCGGGTTACAATGAGCAGTTCTTC | CASSQDIFLARLAGYNEQFF
TRBJ2-5 | - | - | TRBV6-5 | TGTGCCAGCAGTGTATCTGGGGGTTCAGAGACCCAGTACTTC | CASSVSGGSETQYF
TRBJ2-3 | - | once | TRBV7-9 | TGTGCCAGCAGCTCCTTGGACGGCACAGATACGCAGTATTTT | CASSSLDGTDTQYF
TRBJ1-4 | - | once | TRBV18 | TGTGCCAGCTCACCAGATGAATCTAATGAAAAACTGTTTTTT | CASSPDESNEKLFF
TRBJ1-1 | - | - | TRBV18 | TGTGCCAGCTCACCTTTTCAGCAGGGCCAGGCTGGGACTGAAGCTTTCTTT | CASSPFQQGQAGTEAFF
TRBJ1-1 | - | once | TRBV28 | TGTGCCAGCAGAATAGGACATATGAACACTGAAGCTTTCTTT | CASRIGHMNTEAFF